Following are 5 T cell receptor beta chains from one sample sequenced in a study of blood T cell repertoires in COVID-19. Method: immunoSEQ multiplex PCR; TCRdb's copy keeps in-frame clones and lacks some. The top ten clones hold about 8% of a sample with 150,000 to 200,000 clones, about 80% of them seen once. Sample: peripheral blood. Receptors originate from a woman in her 70s with acute or convalescent COVID-19.

V usage is TRBV5-1 and J usage is TRBJ1-2, with D unclear. V was shortened by 4 bases and J by 5 bases, with 15 bases between the two germline ends. The CDR3 contains 14 residues. Germline assignment: CDR1 SGHRS and CDR2 YFSETQ. Written as DNA, the CDR3 is TGCGCCAGCAGCCCGAGGACTGAGGGTTATGGCTACACCTTC. Translated: CASSPRTEGYGYTF.

The gene calls are TRBV27 and TRBJ2-1, with 11 bases identical to TRBD2. This CDR3 region has 16 residues. CDR1 is MNHEY and CDR2 is SMNVEV in the germline V gene (reference sequence). Trimming took 3 bases from V and 4 from J; bases not matched to a gene: 5. The CDR3 DNA sequence: TGTGCCAGCAGTTTCTCCGGGACTAGCGGTTACAATGAGCAGTTCTTC. Residues: CASSFSGTSGYNEQFF.

The chain uses TRBV30 and TRBJ1-2; no clear D. V lost 5 bases to trimming and J lost 0 bases, with 4 bases between them. CDR1 is GTSNPN and CDR2 is SVGIG in the germline V gene (reference sequence). The CDR3 totals 11 residues. In DNA, the CDR3 is TGTGCCTGGCAGACTAACTATGGCTACACCTTC. Residues: CAWQTNYGYTF.

The chain employs TRBV18 and TRBJ2-7; TRBD2 might be the D (5 bases). Germline V gene data show CDR1 as KGHSH and CDR2 as LQKENI. The CDR3 totals 14 residues. Trimming removed 3 bases from V and 0 bases from J, with 9 bases in between. The CDR3: CASSPPGISYEQYF. Written as DNA, the CDR3 is TGTGCCAGCTCACCTCCCGGGATCTCCTACGAGCAGTACTTC. The variable domain in full, completed from reference TRBV18 and TRBJ2-7, reads NAGVMQNPRHLVRRRGQEARLRCSPMKGHSHVYWYRQLPEEGLKFMVYLQKENIIDESGMPKERFSAEFPKEGPSILRIQQVVRGDSAAYFCASSPPGISYEQYFGPGTRLTVT.

V and J are TRBV9 and TRBJ1-2, with 8 bases matching TRBD1. Trimming removed 3 bases from V and 2 bases from J; junction bases left unmatched: 12. The V gene's germline CDR1 is SGDLS and CDR2 YYNGEE. There are 17 residues in the CDR3. CDR3: CASSGATPGQANYGYTF. CDR3 in DNA: TGTGCCAGCAGCGGGGCCACTCCGGGACAGGCGAACTATGGCTACACCTTC. Variable domain in full (rest from reference TRBV9 and TRBJ1-2): DSGVTQTPKHLITATGQRVTLRCSPRSGDLSVYWYQQSLDQGLQFLIQYYNGEERAKGNILERFSAQQFPDLHSELNLSSLELGDSALYFCASSGATPGQANYGYTFGSGTRLTVV.